A selection of T cell receptor beta chains follows, all from one sample in a study of blood T cell repertoires in COVID-19. The method was immunoSEQ multiplex PCR; TCRdb's version includes in-frame clones alone and lacks a portion of them. Here the sample spans roughly 180,000 clones, around 85% being singletons. Sequencing used peripheral blood. The receptor source for this set is a man aged 55 to 70 who had recovered from COVID-19. CDR3s include the opening cysteine and the closing phenylalanine or tryptophan. A D gene is named only where the DNA matches it firmly. The size of a clone is reported for some rows only, either as once, few or many, or as a class for expanded clones.

V gene	J gene	D gene	clone size	CDR3 protein	CDR3 DNA
TRBV13	TRBJ1-2	.	.	CASSLGLNGYTF	TGTGCCAGCAGCCTGGGGCTAAATGGCTACACCTTC
TRBV6-4	TRBJ1-2	.	.	CASSDSAEANYGYTF	TGTGCCAGCAGTGACTCGGCAGAAGCTAACTATGGCTACACCTTC
TRBV3-1/TRBV3-2	TRBJ1-2	TRBD1	.	CASSPGQGGYGYTF	TGTGCCAGCAGTCCAGGACAGGGAGGATATGGCTACACCTTC
TRBV3-1/TRBV3-2	TRBJ2-4	TRBD2	once	CASSQEGSGGSIQYF	TGTGCCAGCAGCCAAGAGGGAAGCGGGGGGTCAATTCAGTACTTC
TRBV4-1	TRBJ1-2	TRBD1	.	CASSQAGQGARGYTF	TGCGCCAGCAGCCAAGCCGGACAGGGGGCGCGCGGCTACACCTTC
TRBV27	TRBJ1-2	TRBD1	.	CASSSWGQGAPGDGYTF	TGTGCCAGCAGTTCATGGGGACAGGGGGCCCCTGGGGATGGCTACACCTTC
TRBV14	TRBJ2-5	.	.	CASSFGYQETQYF	TGTGCCAGCAGCTTCGGGTACCAAGAGACCCAGTACTTC
TRBV19	TRBJ2-3	TRBD2	.	CASSGGLAGAPSTDTQYF	TGTGCCAGTAGTGGGGGACTAGCGGGGGCCCCTAGCACAGATACGCAGTATTTT
TRBV7-2	TRBJ2-7	TRBD2	once	CASSPQAGGRGEQYF	TGTGCCAGCAGCCCCCAAGCGGGGGGACGCGGGGAGCAGTACTTC
TRBV6-5	TRBJ2-1	.	.	CASRLDGGAYNEQFF	TGTGCCAGCAGACTAGACGGTGGGGCCTACAATGAGCAGTTCTTC
TRBV11-3	TRBJ2-1	.	.	CASSLGPGVEQFF	TGTGCCAGCAGCTTAGGTCCAGGGGTTGAGCAGTTCTTC
TRBV19	TRBJ1-5	.	.	CASSITDSQPQHF	TGTGCCAGTAGTATCACAGACAGCCAGCCCCAGCATTTT
TRBV3-1/TRBV3-2	TRBJ2-3	TRBD2	.	CASSQQAGGGDTQYF	TGTGCCAGCAGCCAACAAGCGGGGGGCGGAGATACGCAGTATTTT
TRBV19	TRBJ2-7	TRBD1	once	CASSGQGVVPTYEQYF	TGTGCCAGTAGCGGACAGGGGGTGGTACCTACCTACGAGCAGTACTTC
TRBV27	TRBJ1-5	.	few	CASSLWAGGGPQHF	TGTGCCAGCAGTTTATGGGCGGGAGGAGGGCCCCAGCATTTT
TRBV27	TRBJ2-1	.	.	CASLSVQGYNEQFF	TGTGCCAGCCTAAGTGTACAGGGCTACAATGAGCAGTTCTTC
TRBV27	TRBJ2-7	TRBD2	.	CASSFWRGAASEQYF	TGTGCCAGCAGTTTTTGGCGGGGGGCGGCCTCCGAGCAGTACTTC
TRBV6-5	TRBJ2-7	TRBD2	.	CASSYGLADSYEQYF	TGTGCCAGCAGTTATGGGCTAGCGGACTCCTACGAGCAGTACTTC
TRBV6-5	TRBJ1-2	TRBD1	few	CASSYADREGSYTF	TGTGCCAGCAGTTACGCGGACAGGGAGGGAAGCTACACCTTC
TRBV24-1	TRBJ2-1	TRBD2	few	CATSEWGRGNEQFF	TGTGCCACCAGTGAATGGGGGAGGGGCAATGAGCAGTTCTTC
TRBV7-7	TRBJ2-7	.	.	CAVGANTYEQYF	TGTGCAGTGGGGGCGAATACCTACGAGCAGTACTTC
TRBV5-1	TRBJ2-7	TRBD2	few	CASSYLSGGAPYEQYF	TGCGCCAGCAGCTACCTGAGCGGGGGGGCCCCCTACGAGCAGTACTTC
TRBV18	TRBJ2-1	.	.	CASFAGANYNEQFF	TGTGCCAGCTTTGCGGGGGCAAACTACAATGAGCAGTTCTTC
TRBV28	TRBJ2-5	.	.	CASSLGGRETQYF	TGTGCCAGCAGTTTAGGAGGGAGAGAGACCCAGTACTTC
TRBV7-3	TRBJ2-1	TRBD1	.	CASSSPIGTGTNEQFF	TGTGCCAGCAGCTCACCGATTGGGACAGGTACGAATGAGCAGTTCTTC
TRBV4-2	TRBJ1-2	.	.	CASSQASGNYGYTF	TGTGCCAGCAGCCAAGCCTCCGGGAACTATGGCTACACCTTC
TRBV7-2	TRBJ1-6	TRBD1	.	CASSLAPGQGGSPLHF	TGTGCCAGCAGCTTAGCGCCGGGACAGGGGGGTTCACCCCTCCACTTT
TRBV6-5	TRBJ1-5	.	few	CASTLDRYSNQPQHF	TGTGCCAGCACCCTGGACAGATATAGCAATCAGCCCCAGCATTTT
TRBV7-9	TRBJ1-4	.	.	CASSRAGANNEKLFF	TGTGCCAGCAGCCGTGCAGGGGCCAATAATGAAAAACTGTTTTTT
TRBV6-5	TRBJ2-1	.	.	CASSPAGLNYNEQFF	TGTGCCAGCAGTCCCGCGGGCCTGAACTACAATGAGCAGTTCTTC